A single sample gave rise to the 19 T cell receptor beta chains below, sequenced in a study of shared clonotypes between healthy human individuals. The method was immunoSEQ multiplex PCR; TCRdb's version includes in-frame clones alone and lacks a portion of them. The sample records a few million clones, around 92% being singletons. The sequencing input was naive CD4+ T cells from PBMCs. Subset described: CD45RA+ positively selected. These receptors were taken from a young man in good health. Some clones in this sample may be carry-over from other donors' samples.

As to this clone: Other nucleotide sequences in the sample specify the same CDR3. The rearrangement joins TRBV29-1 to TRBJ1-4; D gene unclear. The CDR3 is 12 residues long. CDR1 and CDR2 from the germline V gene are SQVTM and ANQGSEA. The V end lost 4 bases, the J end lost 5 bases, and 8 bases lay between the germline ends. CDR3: CSVVSGNEKLFF. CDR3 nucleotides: TGCAGCGTTGTATCTGGGAATGAAAAACTGTTTTTT.

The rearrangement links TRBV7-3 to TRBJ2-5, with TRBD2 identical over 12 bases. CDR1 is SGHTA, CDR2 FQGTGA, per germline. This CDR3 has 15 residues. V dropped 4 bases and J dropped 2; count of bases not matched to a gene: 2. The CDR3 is CASSSGLAGQETQYF. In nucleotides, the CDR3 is TGTGCCAGCAGCTCTGGACTAGCGGGACAAGAGACCCAGTACTTC.

The CDR3 spells CASSDPDTDRGNQPQHF. In DNA form, the CDR3 reads TGTGCCAGCAGTGACCCCGACACCGACAGGGGAAATCAGCCCCAGCATTTT. The chain joins TRBV6-4 to TRBJ1-5; 8 positions match TRBD1. CDR3 length equals 17 residues. V lost 2 bases, J lost 4 bases, and 10 bases stayed unmatched. The germline CDR1 and CDR2 sequences are MRHNA and SNTAGT.

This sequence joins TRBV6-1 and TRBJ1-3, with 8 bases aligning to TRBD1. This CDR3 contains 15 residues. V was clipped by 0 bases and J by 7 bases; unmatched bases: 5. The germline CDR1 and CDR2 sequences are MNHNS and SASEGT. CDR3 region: CASSEAGRGLNTIYF. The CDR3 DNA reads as TGTGCCAGCAGTGAAGCGGGCAGGGGGCTGAACACCATATATTTT.

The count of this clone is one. In nucleotides, the CDR3 is TGTGCCAGCAGTTCACAGCTGGACACCATATATTTT. Its protein is CASSSQLDTIYF. J is TRBJ1-3 and V is TRBV6-1; no clear D. The germline V gene has CDR1 MNHNS and CDR2 SASEGT. Trimming removed 5 bases at V and 8 bases at J, with 10 bases between. The CDR3 is made up of 12 amino acids.

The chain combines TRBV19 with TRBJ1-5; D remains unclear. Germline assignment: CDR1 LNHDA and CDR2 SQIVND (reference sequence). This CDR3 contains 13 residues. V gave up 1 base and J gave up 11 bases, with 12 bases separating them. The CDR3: CASSIGSFLTQHF. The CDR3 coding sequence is TGTGCCAGTAGTATAGGGTCGTTTTTGACCCAGCATTTT.

CDR3 residues: CASGLVPLDRGYEQYF. CDR3 coding DNA: TGTGCTAGTGGTTTGGTACCCTTGGACAGGGGTTACGAGCAGTACTTC. V usage is TRBV12-5 and J usage is TRBJ2-7; 9 nucleotides match TRBD1. CDR1 LGHNT and CDR2 FRNRAP come from the germline V gene. V shed 0 bases, J shed 4 bases, and the junction held 7 bases outside the gene matches. The CDR3 contains 16 residues. The entire variable domain, with the rest obtained from reference TRBV12-5 and TRBJ2-7, is as follows: DARVTQTPRHKVTEMGQEVTMRCQPILGHNTVFWYRQTMMQGLELLAYFRNRAPLDDSGMPKDRFSAEMPDATLATLKIQPSEPRDSAVYFCASGLVPLDRGYEQYFGPGTRLTVT.

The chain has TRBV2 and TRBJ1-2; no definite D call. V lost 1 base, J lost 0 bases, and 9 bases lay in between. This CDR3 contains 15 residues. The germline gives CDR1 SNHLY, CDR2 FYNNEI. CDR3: CASSEGEIANYGYTF. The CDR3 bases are TGTGCCAGCAGTGAAGGCGAGATCGCTAACTATGGCTACACCTTC.

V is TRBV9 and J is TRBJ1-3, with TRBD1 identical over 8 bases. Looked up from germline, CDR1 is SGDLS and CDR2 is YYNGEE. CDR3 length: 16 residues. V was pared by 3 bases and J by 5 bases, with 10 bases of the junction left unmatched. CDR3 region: CASSGAGTGGRNTIYF. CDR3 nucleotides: TGTGCCAGCAGCGGAGCCGGGACAGGTGGGAGAAACACCATATATTTT.

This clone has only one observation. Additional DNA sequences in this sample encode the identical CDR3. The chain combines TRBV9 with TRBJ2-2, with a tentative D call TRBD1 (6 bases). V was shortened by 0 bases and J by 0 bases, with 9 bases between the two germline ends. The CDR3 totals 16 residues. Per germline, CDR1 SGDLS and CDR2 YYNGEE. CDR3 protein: CASSVEGHPNTGELFF. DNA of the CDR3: TGTGCCAGCAGCGTAGAGGGACACCCGAACACCGGGGAGCTGTTTTTT.

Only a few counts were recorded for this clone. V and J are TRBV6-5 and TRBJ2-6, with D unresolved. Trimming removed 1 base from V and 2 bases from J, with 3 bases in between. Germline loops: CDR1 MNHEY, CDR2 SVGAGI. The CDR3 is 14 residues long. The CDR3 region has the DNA TGTGCCAGCAGTTACTACCCTGGGGCCAACGTCCTGACTTTC. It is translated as CASSYYPGANVLTF.

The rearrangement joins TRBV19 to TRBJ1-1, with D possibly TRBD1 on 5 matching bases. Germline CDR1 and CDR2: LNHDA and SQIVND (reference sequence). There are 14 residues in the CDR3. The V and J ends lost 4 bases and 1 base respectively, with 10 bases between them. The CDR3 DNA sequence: TGTGCCAGTAGTACCCAGACAGCGAACACTGAAGCTTTCTTT. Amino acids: CASSTQTANTEAFF.

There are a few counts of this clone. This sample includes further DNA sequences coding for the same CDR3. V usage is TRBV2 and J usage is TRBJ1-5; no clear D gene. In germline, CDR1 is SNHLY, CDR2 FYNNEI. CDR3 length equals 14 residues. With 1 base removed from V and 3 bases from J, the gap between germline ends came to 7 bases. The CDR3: CASSEGRNNQPQHF. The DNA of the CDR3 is TGTGCCAGCAGTGAAGGGAGGAACAATCAGCCCCAGCATTTT. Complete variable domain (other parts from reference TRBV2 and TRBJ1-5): EPEVTQTPSHQVTQMGQEVILRCVPISNHLYFYWYRQILGQKVEFLVSFYNNEISEKSEIFDDQFSVERPDGSNFTLKIRSTKLEDSAMYFCASSEGRNNQPQHFGDGTRLSIL.

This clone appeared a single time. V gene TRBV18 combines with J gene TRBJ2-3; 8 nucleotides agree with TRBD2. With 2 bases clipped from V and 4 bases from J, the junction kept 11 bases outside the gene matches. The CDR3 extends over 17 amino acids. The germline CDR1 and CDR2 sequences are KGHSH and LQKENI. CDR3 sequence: CASSPGVRAGVADTQYF. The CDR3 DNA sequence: TGTGCCAGCTCACCAGGTGTGAGAGCGGGAGTGGCAGATACGCAGTATTTT.

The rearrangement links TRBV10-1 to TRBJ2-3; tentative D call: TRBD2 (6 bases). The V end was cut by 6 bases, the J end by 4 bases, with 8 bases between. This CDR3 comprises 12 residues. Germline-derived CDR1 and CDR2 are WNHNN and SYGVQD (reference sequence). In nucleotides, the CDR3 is TGCGCCAGCAGCGGGACTGCAGATACGCAGTATTTT. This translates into CASSGTADTQYF.

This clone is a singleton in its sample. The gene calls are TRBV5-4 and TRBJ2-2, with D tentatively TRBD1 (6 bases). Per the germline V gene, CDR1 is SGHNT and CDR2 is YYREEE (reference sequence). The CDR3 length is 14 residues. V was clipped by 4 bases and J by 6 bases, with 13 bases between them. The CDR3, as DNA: TGTGCCAGCAGCGGCGGACAGTGGGCCGGGGAGCTGTTTTTT. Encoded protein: CASSGGQWAGELFF.

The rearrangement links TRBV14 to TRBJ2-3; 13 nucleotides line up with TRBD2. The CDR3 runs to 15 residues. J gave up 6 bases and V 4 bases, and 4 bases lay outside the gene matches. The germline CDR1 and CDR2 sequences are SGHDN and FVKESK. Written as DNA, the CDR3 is TGTGCCAGCAGCCGACTAGCGGGAGGAGCCGATACGCAGTATTTT. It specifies CASSRLAGGADTQYF.

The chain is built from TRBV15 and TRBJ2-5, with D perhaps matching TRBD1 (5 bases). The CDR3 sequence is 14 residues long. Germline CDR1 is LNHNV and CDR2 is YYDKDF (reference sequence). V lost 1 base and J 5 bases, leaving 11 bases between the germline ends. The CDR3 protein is CATSRGRGWETQYF. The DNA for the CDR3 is TGTGCCACCAGCAGAGGAAGGGGTTGGGAGACCCAGTACTTC.

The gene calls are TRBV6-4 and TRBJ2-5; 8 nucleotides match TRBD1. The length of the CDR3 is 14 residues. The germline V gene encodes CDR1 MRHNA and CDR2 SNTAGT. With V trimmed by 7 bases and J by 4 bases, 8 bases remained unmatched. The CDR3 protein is CASTTTGAVETQYF. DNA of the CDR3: TGTGCCAGCACTACGACAGGGGCAGTAGAGACCCAGTACTTC.